This T cell receptor (beta chain) was identified in a study of T-cell memory formation after mild COVID-19 (dated by TCRdb to the early 2020s). For context, the study as a whole: Most TCR sequence clusters were specific to one of the two donors. T-cell clones expanding and contracting after mild COVID-19 in a couple of donors were tracked by longitudinal TCRalpha and TCRbeta repertoire sequencing. The cohort comprised two young, previously healthy adult volunteers, one female and one male. Broad study findings and their caveats: Contracting CD4+ clones were located mainly in the CM and EM memory subsets, whereas CD8+ clones were found to be enriched in EMRA. Clones that contracted from day 15 to 85 showed balanced CD4/CD8 phenotypes, whereas a second wave of clones that expanded from day 15 to 37 leaned towards CD4+. The detection of some responding clones in pre-infection memory suggests that pre-existing cross-reactive memory T cells joined the SARS-CoV-2 response. SARS-CoV-2 specificity of the second-wave clones peaking on day 37 was not confirmed. The study included only a couple of mild cases, and larger cohorts that include severe cases with pre-infection samples were judged to be necessary.

From its cysteine to its phenylalanine, the CDR3 spans 16 amino acids. Only the CDR3 DNA is retained, 48 bases long and in frame from the first base. Per the germline V gene, KGHDR is the CDR1 and SFDVKD is the CDR2. The V end gives up 9 bases and the J end 0 bases, leaving 6 bases in the junction not matched to a gene. PBMCs were isolated by Ficoll-Paque density gradient centrifugation. The sequencing machine was an Illumina NovaSeq 6000. cDNA libraries for TCRalpha and TCRbeta were prepared by 5'RACE using constant-segment primers, with sample barcodes and unique molecular identifiers added. Trizol reagent was used to extract RNA from every sample. Libraries were amplified in two PCR steps, with a second sample barcode and Illumina TruSeq adapters added in the second step. Sequencing of libraries was performed on an Illumina NovaSeq with 2 x 150 bp paired-end reads. Turning to the authors' computational methods: Demultiplexing of reads and collapsing into UMI-guided consensus sequences were performed with migec v1.2.7. Using mixcr v2.1.11, the UMI consensuses were aligned to TRA and TRB V and J templates and assembled into clonotypes. Expanded or contracted clonotypes were those called significant by both edgeR and NoisET, with noise models trained on biological replicates. For edgeR calls, the thresholds were a false discovery rate-adjusted p below 0.01 and a log2 fold-change of 1. As an exploratory analysis of dynamics, PCA with hierarchical clustering was applied to max-normalized trajectories of the 1000 most abundant clonotypes. The CD4 or CD8 phenotype of responding clones was assigned using the separately sequenced CD4+ and CD8+ repertoires. TCRdb passed the public sequencing reads through fastp at Q25 and MiXCR, retaining productive beta sequences. Identical CDR3 proteins give one entry, which carries the most common genes and DNA. In this record, the V and J calls reflect TCRdb's handling and not the investigators' own analysis. This sample holds fewer than 700,000 distinct CDR3 sequences; 20% to 25% were observed only once. The biggest ten clones account for roughly 8.1% of the sample.

This clonotype has at least ten counts. Its antigen remains undetermined. There are no base qualities to consult, and no much larger clone falls within one base. The sequence came from an adult woman who had mild COVID-19 (a few samples of this study predate the infection). The sample titles of this study are shuffled in the database, so cell type and time point are left out; the donor was told from shared clones. Sequencing input: PBMCs or a T cell subset sorted from them (not recorded which). The rearranged chain carries TRBV24-1 and TRBJ2-3, with 12 central nucleotides matching TRBD2. The nucleotide sequence is TGTGCCACCGCGAGGACTAGCGGGGCTAGCACAGATACGCAGTATTTT. The translation is CATARTSGASTDTQYF.